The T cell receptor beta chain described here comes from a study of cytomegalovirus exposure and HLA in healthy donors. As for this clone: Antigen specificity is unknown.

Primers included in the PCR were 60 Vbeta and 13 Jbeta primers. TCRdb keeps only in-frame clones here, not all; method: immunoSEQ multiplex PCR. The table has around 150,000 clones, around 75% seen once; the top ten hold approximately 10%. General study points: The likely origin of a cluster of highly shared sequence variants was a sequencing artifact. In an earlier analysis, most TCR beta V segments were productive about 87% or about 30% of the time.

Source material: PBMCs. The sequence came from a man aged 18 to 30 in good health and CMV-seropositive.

CDR3 protein: CASSLSGLAGEETQYF. Here the CDR3 DNA reads TGTGCCAGCAGCCTCTCCGGACTAGCGGGAGAGGAGACCCAGTACTTC. The rearrangement joins TRBV13 to TRBJ2-5; 13 bases are a match to TRBD2. Looked up from germline, CDR1 is PRHDT and CDR2 is FYEKMQ (reference sequence). This CDR3 contains 16 residues. Losses at the gene ends were 5 bases for V and 5 bases for J; bases not matched to a gene: 8.